This is a list of T cell receptor beta chains from one sample in a study of breast tumors, draining lymph nodes, adjacent tissues. Via MiXCR, TCRdb re-called the multiplex PCR reads, giving one row per CDR3 protein. The repertoire holds 150,000 to 200,000 distinct CDR3 sequences, with roughly a third as singletons. The material sequenced was axillary lymph node tissue. These receptor sequences come from a female donor with breast cancer. Some clones in this sample may be carry-over from other donors' samples. Both conserved end residues are part of each CDR3. The D gene is left open where the match is weak. Not all rows give a size; the values are once, few, many and, for expanded clones, a class.

V: TRBV10-3
J: TRBJ2-3
D: -
size: -
CDR3: CAISGERSTDTQYF
DNA: TGTGCCATCAGTGGGGAGCGTAGCACAGATACGCAGTATTTT

V: TRBV5-5
J: TRBJ2-3
D: -
size: many
CDR3: CASSLEVIWADTQYF
DNA: TGTGCCAGCAGCTTGGAAGTGATCTGGGCAGATACGCAGTATTTT

V: TRBV6-5
J: TRBJ2-1
D: -
size: many
CDR3: CASSYAGNEQFF
DNA: TGTGCCAGCAGTTACGCCGGCAATGAGCAGTTCTTC

V: TRBV10-2
J: TRBJ2-4
D: -
size: few
CDR3: CASRKRWRHFAKNIQYF
DNA: TGCGCCAGCAGGAAGAGGTGGAGACACTTTGCCAAAAACATTCAGTACTTC

V: TRBV5-8
J: TRBJ1-5
D: TRBD1
size: many
CDR3: CASSFGGQANQPQHF
DNA: TGTGCCAGCAGCTTTGGGGGACAGGCAAATCAGCCCCAGCATTTT

V: TRBV6-1
J: TRBJ1-6
D: TRBD1
size: many
CDR3: CASSANRGTYNSPLHF
DNA: TGTGCCAGCAGCGCCAACAGGGGAACCTATAATTCACCCCTCCACTTT

V: TRBV9
J: TRBJ1-2
D: TRBD1
size: few
CDR3: CASRMTGVDGYTF
DNA: TGTGCCAGCAGGATGACAGGGGTTGATGGCTACACCTTC

V: TRBV7-2
J: TRBJ2-5
D: TRBD2
size: many
CDR3: CASSLVDQAGVEETQYF
DNA: TGTGCCAGCAGCTTAGTTGACCAGGCGGGAGTGGAAGAGACCCAGTACTTC

V: TRBV4-1
J: TRBJ1-6
D: -
size: -
CDR3: CASSQDQAGHRNSPLHF
DNA: TGCGCCAGCAGCCAAGATCAAGCGGGACACCGGAATTCACCCCTCCACTTT

V: TRBV12-3/TRBV12-4
J: TRBJ1-1
D: -
size: few
CDR3: CASSLTRGKNTEAFF
DNA: TGTGCCAGCAGCCTAACGCGGGGGAAGAACACTGAAGCTTTCTTT

V: TRBV7-2
J: TRBJ2-7
D: -
size: -
CDR3: CASSRDEGRAYEQYF
DNA: TGCGCCAGCAGCCGAGACGAAGGCAGGGCCTACGAGCAGTACTTC

V: TRBV11-3
J: TRBJ2-5
D: -
size: many
CDR3: CASSLGPLPQGETQYF
DNA: TGTGCCAGCAGCTTAGGCCCGCTCCCCCAAGGGGAGACCCAGTACTTC

V: TRBV20-1
J: TRBJ2-3
D: TRBD2
size: many
CDR3: CSARVAGEPTDTQYF
DNA: TGCAGTGCTAGAGTTGCGGGGGAGCCCACAGATACGCAGTATTTT

V: TRBV7-2
J: TRBJ2-1
D: -
size: many
CDR3: CASSRRVEGEQFF
DNA: TGTGCCAGCAGTAGAAGGGTAGAGGGTGAGCAGTTCTTC

V: TRBV29-1
J: TRBJ2-2
D: -
size: many
CDR3: CSVVGEEHGELFF
DNA: TGCAGCGTTGTTGGGGAAGAGCACGGGGAGCTGTTTTTT

V: TRBV30
J: TRBJ1-1
D: -
size: -
CDR3: CAWSRGSGKGTEAFF
DNA: TGTGCCTGGAGTCGAGGGTCGGGGAAAGGAACTGAAGCTTTCTTT

V: TRBV12-3/TRBV12-4
J: TRBJ2-1
D: TRBD2
size: many
CDR3: CASSPGAGGPSYNEQFF
DNA: TGTGCCAGCAGTCCCGGAGCGGGGGGGCCGTCCTACAATGAGCAGTTCTTC

V: TRBV20-1
J: TRBJ2-2
D: TRBD2
size: -
CDR3: CSAPRLAGAGELFF
DNA: TGCAGTGCGCCCCGACTAGCGGGTGCCGGGGAGCTGTTTTTT

V: TRBV27
J: TRBJ2-6
D: -
size: -
CDR3: CASRRTAATEAF
DNA: TGTGCCAGCAGACGGACAGCAGCCACTGAAGCTTTC

V: TRBV5-1
J: TRBJ2-5
D: TRBD2
size: few
CDR3: CASSFSGGKQETQYF
DNA: TGCGCCAGCAGCTTTAGCGGGGGGAAACAAGAGACCCAGTACTTC

V: TRBV7-3
J: TRBJ2-7
D: -
size: -
CDR3: CASSIGVGLGYEQYF
DNA: TGTGCCAGCAGCATAGGGGTAGGCCTAGGTTACGAGCAGTACTTC

V: TRBV7-8
J: TRBJ2-7
D: -
size: -
CDR3: CASSLVGNGGEQYF
DNA: TGTGCCAGCAGCTTAGTCGGGAATGGCGGAGAGCAGTACTTC

V: TRBV6-5
J: TRBJ2-1
D: -
size: -
CDR3: CASTEGGTPGGEQFF
DNA: TGTGCCAGCACCGAGGGAGGGACTCCAGGGGGGGAGCAGTTCTTC

V: TRBV4-1
J: TRBJ1-6
D: -
size: many
CDR3: CASSQDNSPLHF
DNA: TGCGCCAGCAGCCAAGATAACTCACCCCTCCACTTT

V: TRBV6-5
J: TRBJ1-2
D: -
size: many
CDR3: CATVDTAYGYTF
DNA: TGTGCCACAGTAGATACAGCATATGGCTACACCTTC

V: TRBV14
J: TRBJ1-1
D: -
size: few
CDR3: CASSRRQGDTEAFF
DNA: TGTGCCAGCAGCCGCCGTCAGGGAGACACTGAAGCTTTCTTT

V: TRBV11-3
J: TRBJ1-5
D: TRBD1
size: -
CDR3: CASSLAETGESEHF
DNA: TGTGCCAGCAGCTTAGCCGAGACAGGGGAGAGCGAGCATTTT

V: TRBV7-9
J: TRBJ2-2
D: -
size: -
CDR3: CASSLARQGHVDTGELFF
DNA: TGTGCCAGCAGCTTAGCCCGGCAGGGACACGTAGACACCGGGGAGCTGTTTTTT

V: TRBV3-1
J: TRBJ1-1
D: -
size: -
CDR3: CASRLPGTEAFF
DNA: TGTGCCAGCAGGCTTCCAGGAACTGAAGCTTTCTTT

V: TRBV12-3/TRBV12-4
J: TRBJ2-1
D: TRBD2
size: many
CDR3: CAAGERESYNEQFF
DNA: TGTGCCGCCGGGGAGCGGGAGTCCTACAATGAGCAGTTCTTC

V: TRBV7-2
J: TRBJ1-3
D: TRBD1
size: many
CDR3: CASSLGRGQRGNTIYF
DNA: TGTGCCAGCAGCTTGGGAAGGGGGCAGCGAGGAAACACCATATATTTT

V: TRBV11-3
J: TRBJ1-4
D: -
size: -
CDR3: CASSIAGGTNEKLFF
DNA: TGTGCCAGCAGTATAGCGGGGGGGACTAATGAAAAACTGTTTTTT

V: TRBV4-2
J: TRBJ2-3
D: TRBD2
size: -
CDR3: CASSQDRLAGGPSDTQYF
DNA: TGTGCCAGCAGCCAAGATCGGCTAGCGGGGGGGCCCTCAGATACGCAGTATTTT

V: TRBV9
J: TRBJ2-5
D: TRBD2
size: many
CDR3: CASSPRYLTSGRETQYF
DNA: TGTGCCAGCAGCCCCCGATACCTGACTAGCGGGAGGGAGACCCAGTACTTC

V: TRBV12-3/TRBV12-4
J: TRBJ1-2
D: -
size: many
CDR3: CASSSGEDYGYTF
DNA: TGTGCCAGCAGTTCCGGGGAAGACTATGGCTACACCTTC

V: TRBV20-1
J: TRBJ2-1
D: TRBD1
size: many
CDR3: CSARRVTGGSGLNEQFF
DNA: TGCAGTGCTAGACGCGTGACAGGGGGAAGTGGATTGAATGAGCAGTTCTTC

V: TRBV28
J: TRBJ2-7
D: -
size: -
CDR3: CASSLIKGYYEQYF
DNA: TGTGCCAGCAGTTTAATCAAAGGGTACTACGAGCAGTACTTC

V: TRBV29-1
J: TRBJ1-2
D: -
size: many
CDR3: CSVEQLSYGYTF
DNA: TGCAGCGTGGAACAGCTATCCTATGGCTACACCTTC

V: TRBV24-1
J: TRBJ1-2
D: -
size: -
CDR3: CVTRRQGEPLFF
DNA: TGCGTCACCAGGCGGCAGGGAGAGCCTCTTTTCTTC

V: TRBV2
J: TRBJ2-7
D: -
size: many
CDR3: CASSDRQDVPYEQYF
DNA: TGTGCCAGCAGTGACCGTCAAGACGTACCCTACGAGCAGTACTTC

V: TRBV7-6
J: TRBJ2-3
D: TRBD1
size: many
CDR3: CASKGGGTDTQYF
DNA: TGTGCCAGCAAAGGGGGCGGCACAGATACGCAGTATTTT

V: TRBV5-6
J: TRBJ2-1
D: TRBD2
size: few
CDR3: CASSLDSPAGVLNEQFF
DNA: TGTGCCAGCAGCTTGGATTCCCCAGCGGGAGTGTTAAATGAGCAGTTCTTC

V: TRBV5-1
J: TRBJ1-4
D: TRBD1
size: many
CDR3: CASTSTGPETQEKLFF
DNA: TGCGCCAGCACCTCGACAGGGCCCGAGACCCAAGAAAAACTGTTTTTT

V: TRBV19
J: TRBJ1-4
D: TRBD1
size: -
CDR3: CASRSEGQVNEKLFF
DNA: TGTGCCAGTAGGTCCGAGGGACAGGTTAATGAAAAACTGTTTTTT

V: TRBV15
J: TRBJ2-7
D: TRBD2
size: many
CDR3: CATSRGSGSSYEQYF
DNA: TGTGCCACCAGCAGAGGTAGCGGGAGCTCCTACGAGCAGTACTTC